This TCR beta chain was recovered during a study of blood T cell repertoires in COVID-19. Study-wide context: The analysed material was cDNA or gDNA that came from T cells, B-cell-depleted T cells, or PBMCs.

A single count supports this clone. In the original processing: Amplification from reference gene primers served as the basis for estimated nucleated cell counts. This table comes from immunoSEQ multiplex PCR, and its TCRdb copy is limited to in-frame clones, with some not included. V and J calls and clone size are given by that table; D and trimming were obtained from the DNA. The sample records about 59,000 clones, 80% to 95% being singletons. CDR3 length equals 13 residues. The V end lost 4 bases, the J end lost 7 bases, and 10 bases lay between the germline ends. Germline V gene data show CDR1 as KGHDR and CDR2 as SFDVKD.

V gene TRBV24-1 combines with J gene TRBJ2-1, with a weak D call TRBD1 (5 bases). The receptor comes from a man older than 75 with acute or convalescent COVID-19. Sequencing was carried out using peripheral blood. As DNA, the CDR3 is TGTGCCACCAGTGACTCCCCAGGGAATGAGCAGTTCTTC. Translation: CATSDSPGNEQFF.